This TCR beta chain was retrieved from a study of T cell responses to AZD1222 COVID-19 vaccine. Study-level points and caveats: Variant regions that are unmutated are reportedly the target of nearly half of spike-specific TCRs.

CDR3 length: 16 amino acids. Germline V gives CDR1 DFQATT, CDR2 SNEGSKA (reference sequence). The V end lost 3 bases, the J end lost 3 bases, and 19 bases lay between the germline ends. The protocol was immunoSEQ multiplex PCR, while the TCRdb copy is restricted to in-frame clones and leaves out a portion. Of fewer than 150,000 clones in the sample, about 88% were seen once. In the case of this clone: Its antigen is unidentified.

The receptor comes from an adult in good health. The material was peripheral blood, obtained on day 0 of AZD1222 vaccination. This chain joins TRBV20-1 and TRBJ2-3, with a possible D match to TRBD2 (5 bases). CDR3 in amino acids: CSASLRSSPGTDTQYF. The CDR3, as DNA: TGCAGTGCTAGTCTGCGGTCGTCACCGGGGACAGATACGCAGTATTTT.